This T cell receptor beta chain originates from a study of cytomegalovirus exposure and HLA in healthy donors. CDR1 and CDR2 (germline): MDHEN, SYDVKM. The CDR3 has 15 amino acids. Note on this clone: The junction differs from germline at one of its ends, possibly a read error.

Sequencing was performed with immunoSEQ multiplex PCR; in TCRdb, only in-frame clones are kept and a portion is missing. In the table there are approximately 65,000 clones, about 91% of which are singletons. Sequencing input: PBMCs. J is TRBJ1-1 and V is TRBV28, with TRBD1 matching over 8 bases. This sequence originates from a man younger than 30 in good health and CMV-seropositive. The CDR3 loop reads CAGSPRTGRGTEAFF. CDR3 DNA: TGTGCCGGCAGTCCCCGGACAGGGAGAGGAACTGAAGCTTTCTTT.